This TCR beta chain was captured in a study of cytomegalovirus exposure and HLA in healthy donors. A multiplex PCR was run with 60 Vbeta primers and 13 Jbeta primers. Here immunoSEQ multiplex PCR was the method, and the copy in TCRdb shows in-frame clones only, minus some. In the table there are 120,000 or so clones, roughly 82% of which are singletons. The source is a male donor in good health and CMV-seropositive. What was sequenced was PBMCs.

The CDR3 DNA reads TGTGCCAGCAGTGGTGGGACACCCGATACGTCCGAGCAGTACTTC. Translation: CASSGGTPDTSEQYF. This chain links TRBV2 with TRBJ2-7, with TRBD1 as a possible D gene (6 bases). The CDR3 is made up of 15 amino acids. The germline gives CDR1 SNHLY, CDR2 FYNNEI. The V gene lost 4 bases and the J gene lost 6 bases, with 19 bases spanning the gap.